A selection of T cell receptor beta chains follows, all from one sample in a study of CD8+CD57+ T cells in acquired aplastic anemia. MiXCR was run by TCRdb on the reads, yielding one entry per CDR3 protein. The sample comprises about 160,000 distinct CDR3 sequences, under 55% of which are singletons, and approximately 3% rests with the top ten. Sequenced material: sorted CD4+, CD8+, or CD8+CD57+ T cells (not recorded which) from PBMCs. Every receptor here comes from a human donor with aplastic anemia. Each CDR3 is given with its conserved first and last residue. The D gene is left open where the match is weak. Clone size is not always given. Where it is, it says once, few, many or a class for expanded clones.

v_gene	j_gene	abundance	d_gene	len	CDR3nt	CDR3aa
TRBV29-1	TRBJ2-7	few	NA	11	TGCAGCGTTGGGGGAAGCCGGGGGCAGTACTTC	CSVGGSRGQYF
TRBV19	TRBJ2-1	NA	NA	13	TGTGCCAGTAGGTCTCTGGGAGCGAGAGAGCAGTTCTTC	CASRSLGAREQFF
TRBV11-3	TRBJ2-2	few	NA	14	TGTGCCAGCAGCTTATTCGACGTCACCGGGGAGCTGTTTTTT	CASSLFDVTGELFF
TRBV2	TRBJ2-7	once	NA	11	TGTGCCAGCACCTCCCTGTACGAGCAGTACTTC	CASTSLYEQYF
TRBV3-1	TRBJ1-1	many	NA	14	TGTGCCAGCAGCCCGCCGACAGTGAACACTGAAGCTTTCTTT	CASSPPTVNTEAFF
TRBV11-2	TRBJ2-3	NA	TRBD1	16	TGTGCCAGCAGCCCGGAGGACAGGGTCTGGACAGATACGCAGTATTTT	CASSPEDRVWTDTQYF
TRBV7-8	TRBJ1-6	NA	TRBD1	16	TGTGCCAGCAGCTTAGTATGGACAGGGAGTAATTCACCCCTCCACTTT	CASSLVWTGSNSPLHF
TRBV6-1	TRBJ1-6	many	TRBD1	14	TGTGCCAGCAGCCAACAGGGGAACAATTCACCCCTCCACTTT	CASSQQGNNSPLHF
TRBV15	TRBJ2-1	NA	NA	15	TGTGCCACCAGCAGCCTAACACCCTCCTACAATGAGCAGTTCTTC	CATSSLTPSYNEQFF
TRBV19	TRBJ2-3	many	NA	13	TGTGCCAGTAGAGGACAGAGCACAGATACGCAGTATTTT	CASRGQSTDTQYF
TRBV2	TRBJ2-3	many	TRBD2	16	TGTGCCAGCACCGAGGGACTAGCGGGAGCTTCTGATACGCAGTATTTT	CASTEGLAGASDTQYF
TRBV20-1	TRBJ2-7	many	TRBD1	15	TGCAGTGCTAGAGATCAAGGGACAGGGGCCTCCGAGCAGTACTTC	CSARDQGTGASEQYF
TRBV30	TRBJ2-5	once	NA	14	TGTGCCTGGAACCGGGGTAGGGCCCAAGAGACCCAGTACTTC	CAWNRGRAQETQYF
TRBV24-1	TRBJ2-3	NA	NA	13	TGTGCCACCAGTGACCCCGGGCCGGATACGCAGTATTTT	CATSDPGPDTQYF
TRBV2	TRBJ2-7	NA	NA	13	TGTGCCAGCAGTGTTTTCCCTTCCTACGAGCAGTACTTC	CASSVFPSYEQYF
TRBV29-1	TRBJ1-2	NA	NA	12	TGCAGCGTTGACGAGGGGAACTATGGCTACACCTTC	CSVDEGNYGYTF
TRBV25-1	TRBJ1-1	NA	NA	12	TGTGCCGCGGCCAGAGTGAACACTGAAGCTTTCTTT	CAAARVNTEAFF
TRBV5-5	TRBJ2-3	many	NA	14	TGTGCCAGCAGCTTGGACGGTAGCACAGATACGCAGTATTTT	CASSLDGSTDTQYF
TRBV6-5	TRBJ1-6	many	NA	14	TGTGCCAGCAGAGACTCTTGGGATAATTCACCCCTCCACTTT	CASRDSWDNSPLHF
TRBV7-2	TRBJ2-3	NA	NA	14	TGTGCCAGCAGAGGACGGATTAGCACAGATACGCAGTATTTT	CASRGRISTDTQYF
TRBV24-1	TRBJ1-2	NA	NA	13	TGTGCCACCCGGACAACTAGAAACTATGGCTACACCTTC	CATRTTRNYGYTF
TRBV20-1	TRBJ1-2	many	TRBD1	14	TGCAGTGCAGGCGGACAGGGGCTGGCCTATGGCTACACCTTC	CSAGGQGLAYGYTF
TRBV7-9	TRBJ1-6	many	NA	14	TGTGCCAGCAGCTTAGAGCCCATGGGTTCACCCCTCCACTTT	CASSLEPMGSPLHF
TRBV4-2	TRBJ2-1	NA	NA	15	TGTGCCAGCAGCCAAGTGTGGGACATTGACAATGAGCAGTTCTTC	CASSQVWDIDNEQFF
TRBV10-3	TRBJ1-2	NA	NA	14	TGTGCCACACTTGGAGGGAGGGTCCTAGATGGCTACACCTTC	CATLGGRVLDGYTF
TRBV20-1	TRBJ2-2	many	TRBD2	13	TGCAGTGCTAGAGGGGAGGGAACCGGGGAGCTGTTTTTT	CSARGEGTGELFF
TRBV20-1	TRBJ2-1	NA	TRBD2	15	TGCAGTGCTGGCAGACTAGCGGGGGGGCACAATGAGCAGTTCTTC	CSAGRLAGGHNEQFF
TRBV10-2	TRBJ1-2	once	NA	10	TGCGCCAGCAGGGGACGAGGCTACACCTTC	CASRGRGYTF
TRBV6-2/TRBV6-3	TRBJ2-1	many	NA	12	TGTGCTGTGGGAGCGGAGCGTAGTGAGCAGTTCTTC	CAVGAERSEQFF
TRBV7-2	TRBJ1-4	many	TRBD1	15	TGTGCCAGCAGCCCCGACAGGGGGCCTAATGAAAAACTGTTTTTT	CASSPDRGPNEKLFF
TRBV10-2	TRBJ2-5	many	TRBD2	15	TGCGCCAGCAGATCCTTAAGCGGGAGCAAAGAGACCCAGTACTTC	CASRSLSGSKETQYF
TRBV10-3	TRBJ1-1	NA	NA	16	TGTGCCATCAGTCCCCTCGGAGGAGGATTGAACACTGAAGCTTTCTTT	CAISPLGGGLNTEAFF
TRBV7-2	TRBJ1-4	many	NA	13	TGTGCCAGCAGCTTCCCCAAGGGCGAAAAACTGTTTTTT	CASSFPKGEKLFF
TRBV13	TRBJ2-7	many	NA	15	TGTGCCAGCAGCCCAGGCGTCAGGGAAAACTACGAGCAGTACTTC	CASSPGVRENYEQYF
TRBV20-1	TRBJ2-7	many	NA	16	TGCAGTGCTAGGGACTTCGAGGGGGGGCTTTTCGACGAGCAGTACTTC	CSARDFEGGLFDEQYF
TRBV12-3/TRBV12-4	TRBJ1-1	few	NA	12	TGTGCCAGCAGTTTTGGGCGGGTCGGGGTTTTCTTT	CASSFGRVGVFF
TRBV25-1	TRBJ1-3	few	NA	14	TGTGCCAGCAGTGAAATGGGAAATGGAAACACCATATATTTT	CASSEMGNGNTIYF
TRBV19	TRBJ1-4	NA	NA	12	TGTGCCAGTAGGACTTTCGGGGAAAAACTGTTTTTT	CASRTFGEKLFF
TRBV14	TRBJ2-1	NA	TRBD2	18	TGTGCCAGCAGCCAAGATCACGGGACTACCAATGTCTACAATGAGCAGTTCTTC	CASSQDHGTTNVYNEQFF
TRBV15	TRBJ1-2	few	NA	14	TGTGCCACCAGCAAGGCGGGCAGTCTTCATGGCTACACCTTC	CATSKAGSLHGYTF
TRBV7-2	TRBJ2-5	NA	TRBD2	15	TGTGCCAGCAGCTTAGCGTCTAGCGGGGGGGAGACCCAGTACTTC	CASSLASSGGETQYF
TRBV15	TRBJ1-1	NA	NA	15	TGTGCCACCAGCAGAGATCGGGGGCAAAACACTGAAGCTTTCTTT	CATSRDRGQNTEAFF
TRBV19	TRBJ2-5	many	NA	14	TGTGCCAGTAGTATGCAGGCGAATCGGGAGACCCAGTACTTC	CASSMQANRETQYF
TRBV24-1	TRBJ2-3	NA	TRBD1	16	TGTGCCACCAGTGCCCTGGGGACAGGGGCCACAGATACGCAGTATTTT	CATSALGTGATDTQYF
TRBV2	TRBJ2-7	NA	NA	18	TGTGCCACAGGGGTGATGGATCGTAGATGGGGTGTTAAGTACGAGCAGTACTTC	CATGVMDRRWGVKYEQYF
TRBV7-3	TRBJ2-7	NA	TRBD1	12	TGTGCCAACGAAACAGGGGGCGGCGAGCAGTACTTC	CANETGGGEQYF
TRBV25-1	TRBJ2-6	NA	TRBD2	15	TGTGCCAGCAGCCAACCAGGGAGCGGGGCCAACGTCCCAACTTTC	CASSQPGSGANVPTF
TRBV5-1	TRBJ2-2	many	TRBD1	16	TGCGCCAGCAGCCCGGGACAGGGGATTTACACCGGGGAGCTGTTTTTT	CASSPGQGIYTGELFF
TRBV4-3	TRBJ1-5	many	NA	14	TGCGCCAGCAGCCCCAATCCCGTCAATCAGCCCCAGCATTTT	CASSPNPVNQPQHF
TRBV7-9	TRBJ1-1	few	NA	11	TGTGCCAGCAGCCCAGCACGACGGGCTTTCTTT	CASSPARRAFF
TRBV2	TRBJ1-4	NA	NA	15	TGTGCCAGCAGGCCTCCGGGAGCTAGTATAGAAAAACTGTTTTTT	CASRPPGASIEKLFF